This T cell receptor beta chain was sequenced for a study of blood T cell repertoires in COVID-19. TCRdb's copy holds only in-frame clones and misses some; the assay was immunoSEQ multiplex PCR. The sample has over 250,000 clones, approximately 90% seen once. The germline V gene has CDR1 MNHEY and CDR2 SVGAGI. The length of the CDR3 is 13 residues. V dropped 8 bases and J dropped 3 bases, with 13 bases sitting between them. This TCR came from an older woman in a cohort exposed to, infected with or recovered from COVID-19 (not recorded which). The rearrangement links TRBV6-5 to TRBJ1-2; D is possibly TRBD1 (6 bases). The sequencing sample was made of PBMCs or T cells enriched from blood (not recorded which). The CDR3 DNA reads TGTGCCAGCCGGCAGGGGCGCGACTATGGCTACACCTTC. It is translated as CASRQGRDYGYTF.